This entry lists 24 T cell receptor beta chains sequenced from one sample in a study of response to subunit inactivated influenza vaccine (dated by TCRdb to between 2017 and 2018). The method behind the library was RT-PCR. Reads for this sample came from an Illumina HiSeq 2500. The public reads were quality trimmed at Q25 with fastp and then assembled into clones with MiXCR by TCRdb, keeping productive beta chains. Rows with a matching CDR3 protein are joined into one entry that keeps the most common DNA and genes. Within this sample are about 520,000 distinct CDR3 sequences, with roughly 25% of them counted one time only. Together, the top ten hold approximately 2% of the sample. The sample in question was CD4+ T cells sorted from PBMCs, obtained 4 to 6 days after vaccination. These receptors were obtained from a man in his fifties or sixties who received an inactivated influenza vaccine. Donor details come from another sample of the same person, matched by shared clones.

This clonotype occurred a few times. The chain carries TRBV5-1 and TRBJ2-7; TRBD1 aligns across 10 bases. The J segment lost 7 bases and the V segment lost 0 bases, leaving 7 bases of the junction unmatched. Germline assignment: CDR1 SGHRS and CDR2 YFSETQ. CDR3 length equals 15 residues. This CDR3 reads CASSLVGTGVGEQYF. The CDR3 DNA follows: TGCGCCAGCAGCTTGGTGGGGACAGGGGTAGGTGAGCAGTACTTC.

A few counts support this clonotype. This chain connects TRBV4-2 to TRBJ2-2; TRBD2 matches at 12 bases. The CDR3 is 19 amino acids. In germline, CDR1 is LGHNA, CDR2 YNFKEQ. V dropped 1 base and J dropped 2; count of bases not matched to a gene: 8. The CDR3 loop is CASSQGGHGLAGNTGELFF. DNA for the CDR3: TGTGCCAGCAGCCAAGGGGGTCACGGACTAGCGGGAAACACCGGGGAGCTGTTTTTT.

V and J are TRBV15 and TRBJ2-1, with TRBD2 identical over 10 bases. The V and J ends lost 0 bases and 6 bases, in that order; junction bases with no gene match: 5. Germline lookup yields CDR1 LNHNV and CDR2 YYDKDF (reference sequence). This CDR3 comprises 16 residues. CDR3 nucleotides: TGTGCCACCAGCAGAGATGGGACTAGCGCCTCCAATGAGCAGTTCTTC. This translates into CATSRDGTSASNEQFF.

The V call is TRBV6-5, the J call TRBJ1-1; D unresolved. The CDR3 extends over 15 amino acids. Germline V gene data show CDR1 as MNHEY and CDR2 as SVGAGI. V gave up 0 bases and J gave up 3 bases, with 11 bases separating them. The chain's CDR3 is CASSYSNGGYTEAFF. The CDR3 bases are TGTGCCAGCAGTTACTCGAACGGAGGATACACTGAAGCTTTCTTT.

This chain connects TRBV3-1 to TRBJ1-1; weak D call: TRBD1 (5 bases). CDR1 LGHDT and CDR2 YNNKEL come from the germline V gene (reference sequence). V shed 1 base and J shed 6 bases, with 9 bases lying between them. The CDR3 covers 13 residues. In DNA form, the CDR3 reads TGTGCCAGCAGCCAAGTCCAGGGACCTGAAGCTTTCTTT. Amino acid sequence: CASSQVQGPEAFF. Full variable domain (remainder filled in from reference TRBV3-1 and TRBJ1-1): DTAVSQTPKYLVTQMGNDKSIKCEQNLGHDTMYWYKQDSKKFLKIMFSYNNKELIINETVPNRFSPKSPDKAHLNLHINSLELGDSAVYFCASSQVQGPEAFFGQGTRLTVV.

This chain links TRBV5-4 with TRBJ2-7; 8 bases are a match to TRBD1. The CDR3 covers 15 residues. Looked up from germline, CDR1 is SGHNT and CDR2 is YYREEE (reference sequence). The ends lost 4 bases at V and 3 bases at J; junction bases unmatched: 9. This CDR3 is CASSLMGTGFYEQYF. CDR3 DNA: TGTGCCAGCAGCCTAATGGGGACAGGTTTCTACGAGCAGTACTTC.

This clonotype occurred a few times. CDR3 DNA: TGTGCCAGCAGCGTCGCCACGGGGGACGGAAACACCATATATTTT. This gives the protein CASSVATGDGNTIYF. This chain uses TRBV9 with TRBJ1-3; D is possibly TRBD1 (5 bases). The CDR3 is 15 amino acids. Trimming took 2 bases from V and 4 from J, leaving 13 bases between them. Per the germline V gene, CDR1 is SGDLS and CDR2 is YYNGEE.

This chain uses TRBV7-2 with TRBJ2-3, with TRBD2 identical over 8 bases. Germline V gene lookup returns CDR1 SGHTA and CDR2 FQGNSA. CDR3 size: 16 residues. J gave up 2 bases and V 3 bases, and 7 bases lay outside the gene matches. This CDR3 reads CASSFTGGAVTDTQYF. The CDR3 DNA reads TGTGCCAGCAGCTTCACCGGGGGGGCTGTCACAGATACGCAGTATTTT.

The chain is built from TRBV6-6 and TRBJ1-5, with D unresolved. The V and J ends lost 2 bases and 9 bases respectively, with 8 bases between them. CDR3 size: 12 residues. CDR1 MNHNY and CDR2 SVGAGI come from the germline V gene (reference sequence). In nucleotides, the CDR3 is TGTGCCAGCAGTTACCCACGAGGGCCCCAGCATTTT. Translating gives CASSYPRGPQHF.

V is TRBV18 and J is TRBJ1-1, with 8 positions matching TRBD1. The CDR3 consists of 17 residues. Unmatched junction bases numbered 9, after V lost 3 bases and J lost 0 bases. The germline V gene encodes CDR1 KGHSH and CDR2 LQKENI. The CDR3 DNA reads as TGTGCCAGCTCACCTACAGGGGGTCAAACCATGAACACTGAAGCTTTCTTT. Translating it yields CASSPTGGQTMNTEAFF.

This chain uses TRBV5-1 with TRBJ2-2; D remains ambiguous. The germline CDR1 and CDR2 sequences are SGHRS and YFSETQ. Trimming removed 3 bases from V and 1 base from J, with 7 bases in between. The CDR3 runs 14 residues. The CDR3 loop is CASSSHENTGELFF. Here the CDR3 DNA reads TGCGCCAGCAGCTCGCACGAGAACACCGGGGAGCTGTTTTTT.

CDR3 nucleotides: TGTGCCAGCAGCCAAGTCGCCCACGAGCAGTACTTC. Its translation is CASSQVAHEQYF. The rearrangement uses TRBV4-2 and TRBJ2-7; the D is unclear. Trimming left V 1 base short and J 5 bases short, with 6 bases between. The CDR3 spans 12 residues. CDR1 is LGHNA and CDR2 is YNFKEQ in the germline V gene.

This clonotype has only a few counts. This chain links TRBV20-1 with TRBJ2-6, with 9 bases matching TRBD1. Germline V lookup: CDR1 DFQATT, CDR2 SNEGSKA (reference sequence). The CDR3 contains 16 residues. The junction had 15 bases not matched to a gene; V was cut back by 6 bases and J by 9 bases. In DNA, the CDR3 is TGCAGTGCGCGACGAATATTCCCGGGACAGGGCAACGTCCTGACTTTC. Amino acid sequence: CSARRIFPGQGNVLTF.

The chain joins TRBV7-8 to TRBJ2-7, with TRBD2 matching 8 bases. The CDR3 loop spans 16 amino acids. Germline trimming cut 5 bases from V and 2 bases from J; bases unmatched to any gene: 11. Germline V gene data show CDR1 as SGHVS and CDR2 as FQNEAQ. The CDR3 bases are TGTGCCAGCAGCCCGAGTCGGGGGGGTGAGACCTACGAGCAGTACTTC. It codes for CASSPSRGGETYEQYF.

The chain's CDR3 is CASRKQGYQETQYF. CDR3 bases: TGTGCCAGCAGAAAACAGGGGTACCAAGAGACCCAGTACTTC. The chain couples TRBV7-6 to TRBJ2-5; 7 bases match TRBD1. J was trimmed by 0 bases and V by 6 bases; bases with no gene match: 4. CDR1 and CDR2 (germline): SGHVS, FNYEAQ. The CDR3 has 14 amino acids.

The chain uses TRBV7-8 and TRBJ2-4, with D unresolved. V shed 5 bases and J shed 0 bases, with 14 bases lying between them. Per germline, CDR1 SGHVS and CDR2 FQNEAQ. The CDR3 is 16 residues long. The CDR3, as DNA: TGTGCCAGCAGCCACCCTGCAGCTATAGCCAAAAACATTCAGTACTTC. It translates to CASSHPAAIAKNIQYF.

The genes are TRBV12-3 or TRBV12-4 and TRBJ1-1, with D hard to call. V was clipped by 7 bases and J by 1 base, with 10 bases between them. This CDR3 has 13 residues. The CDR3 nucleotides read TGTGCCAGCATAAGGAAAGGGAACACTGAAGCTTTCTTT. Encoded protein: CASIRKGNTEAFF.

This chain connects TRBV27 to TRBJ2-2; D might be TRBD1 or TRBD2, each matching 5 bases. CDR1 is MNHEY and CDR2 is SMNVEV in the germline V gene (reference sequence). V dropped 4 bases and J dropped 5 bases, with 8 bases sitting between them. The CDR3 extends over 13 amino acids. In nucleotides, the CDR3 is TGTGCCAGCAGTTGGGGGTGGACCGGGGAGCTGTTTTTT. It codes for CASSWGWTGELFF.

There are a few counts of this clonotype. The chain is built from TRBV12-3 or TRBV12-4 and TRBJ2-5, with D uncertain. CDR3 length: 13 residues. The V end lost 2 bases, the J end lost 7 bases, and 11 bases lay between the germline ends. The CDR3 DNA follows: TGTGCCAGCAGTTTAATTGATATTGCGACCCAGTACTTC. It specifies CASSLIDIATQYF.

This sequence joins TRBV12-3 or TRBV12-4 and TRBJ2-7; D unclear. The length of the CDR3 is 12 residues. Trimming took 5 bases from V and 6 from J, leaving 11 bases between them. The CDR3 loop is CASSQRHTEQYF. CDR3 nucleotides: TGTGCCAGCAGTCAACGACACACCGAGCAGTACTTC.

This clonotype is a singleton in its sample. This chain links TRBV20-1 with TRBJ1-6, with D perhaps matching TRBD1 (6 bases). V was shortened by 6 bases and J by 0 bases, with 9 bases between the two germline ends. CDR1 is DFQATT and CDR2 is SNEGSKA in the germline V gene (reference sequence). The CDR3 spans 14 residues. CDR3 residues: CSATGSSYNSPLHF. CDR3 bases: TGCAGTGCAACAGGGAGCTCCTATAATTCACCCCTCCACTTT.

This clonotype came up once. CDR3 in amino acids: CASSVSSGRYVETQYF. The CDR3, as DNA: TGTGCCAGCAGTGTATCCTCCGGGCGGTACGTGGAGACCCAGTACTTC. This rearrangement joins TRBV28 to TRBJ2-5; the D is unclear. The CDR3 covers 16 residues. Germline V gene data show CDR1 as MDHEN and CDR2 as SYDVKM. Trimming shortened V by 5 bases and J by 5 bases, and 21 bases separated the two germline ends.

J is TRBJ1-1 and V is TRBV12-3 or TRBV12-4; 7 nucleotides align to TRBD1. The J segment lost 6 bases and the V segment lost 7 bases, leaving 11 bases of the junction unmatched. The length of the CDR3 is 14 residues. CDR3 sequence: CASTLRGHLPEAFF. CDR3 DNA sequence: TGTGCCAGCACCCTAAGGGGGCATTTGCCTGAAGCTTTCTTT.

The CDR3 protein is CASSFDPGTATPQYF. CDR3 DNA: TGCGCCAGCAGCTTCGACCCCGGGACAGCCACTCCGCAGTACTTC. The chain joins TRBV5-1 to TRBJ2-7; 7 bases map to TRBD1. CDR1 and CDR2 from the germline V gene are SGHRS and YFSETQ. Losses at the gene ends were 2 bases for V and 9 bases for J; bases not matched to a gene: 14. CDR3 length: 15 amino acids.